Shown below are 22 T cell receptor beta chains from a single sample sequenced in a study of blood T cell repertoires in COVID-19. TCRdb's table, derived via immunoSEQ multiplex PCR, lists solely in-frame clones and lacks some. The table records about 81,000 clones, over 75% of them present only once. Input material: peripheral blood. These receptors all come from a man between 70 and 80 years old with active or convalescent COVID-19.

The J gene is TRBJ1-5, the V gene TRBV27, with 9 positions matching TRBD1. Germline loops: CDR1 MNHEY, CDR2 SMNVEV (reference sequence). The length of the CDR3 is 18 residues. Unmatched junction bases numbered 15, after V lost 5 bases and J lost 4 bases. The CDR3 region is CASSRRISGQGKNQPQHF. DNA of the CDR3: TGTGCCAGCAGTCGACGCATATCGGGACAGGGAAAAAATCAGCCCCAGCATTTT.

The chain combines TRBV29-1 with TRBJ2-7; 10 nucleotides line up with TRBD1. After removal of 7 bases from V and 5 bases from J, the junction contained 5 bases not matched to a gene. The CDR3 is 12 amino acids. Germline assignment: CDR1 SQVTM and CDR2 ANQGSEA. CDR3 loop: CSAGTGENEQYF. Written as DNA, the CDR3 is TGCAGCGCCGGGACAGGGGAAAACGAGCAGTACTTC.

Only one count was recorded for this clone. The V gene is TRBV6-1, the J gene TRBJ2-7; TRBD2 might be the D (5 bases). The CDR3 covers 16 residues. V lost 0 bases to trimming and J lost 9 bases, with 21 bases between them. Germline V CDR1 and CDR2: MNHNS, SASEGT. CDR3 amino acids: CASSEARNLAARAQYF. The CDR3 coding sequence is TGTGCCAGCAGTGAAGCCCGGAACCTAGCCGCGCGCGCGCAGTACTTC.

The rearrangement uses TRBV27 and TRBJ2-4; 11 bases are shared with TRBD1. The germline CDR1 and CDR2 sequences are MNHEY and SMNVEV (reference sequence). This CDR3 comprises 14 residues. V trimming: 6 bases; J trimming: 8 bases; junction bases outside the gene matches: 6. Written as DNA, the CDR3 is TGTGCCAGCAGGACTTGGGACAGGGGGGACATTCAGTACTTC. The encoded protein is CASRTWDRGDIQYF.

The chain carries TRBV10-3 and TRBJ2-5; D is undetermined. CDR1 is ENHRY and CDR2 is SYGVKD in the germline V gene. The CDR3 spans 13 residues. The V end lost 4 bases, the J end lost 0 bases, and 6 bases lay between the germline ends. As DNA, the CDR3 is TGTGCCATCAGTGGCCAGGACCAAGAGACCCAGTACTTC. Its protein product is CAISGQDQETQYF.

The V and J genes are TRBV5-4 and TRBJ2-5; 10 bases align to TRBD1. Germline V CDR1 and CDR2: SGHNT, YYREEE (reference sequence). CDR3 length: 15 amino acids. V was clipped by 0 bases and J by 3 bases; unmatched bases: 2. CDR3 in amino acids: CASSLAGTGEETQYF. CDR3 coding DNA: TGTGCCAGCAGCTTGGCCGGGACAGGGGAAGAGACCCAGTACTTC.

The V call is TRBV10-2, the J call TRBJ1-2, with 9 positions matching TRBD1. V gave up 8 bases and J gave up 6 bases; unmatched junction bases: 7. The CDR3 totals 13 residues. Looked up from germline, CDR1 is WSHSY and CDR2 is SAAADI. CDR3 in amino acids: CASSTGGWDGYTF. CDR3 in DNA: TGCGCCAGCTCGACAGGGGGTTGGGATGGCTACACCTTC.

This clone was observed a handful of times. The chain uses TRBV3-1 (or the pseudogene TRBV3-2) and TRBJ1-1; no clear D. Germline V gene data show CDR1 as LGHDT and CDR2 as YNNKEL (reference sequence). The CDR3 loop spans 17 amino acids. V lost 0 bases, J lost 2 bases, and 16 bases lay in between. This chain's CDR3 is CASSQDLVGVSNTEAFF. The DNA for the CDR3 is TGTGCCAGCAGCCAAGATCTAGTCGGAGTTTCCAACACTGAAGCTTTCTTT.

CDR3 sequence: CASSPLLAGVEKTQYF. CDR3 nucleotides: TGCGCCAGCAGCCCTCTTCTAGCGGGGGTTGAAAAGACCCAGTACTTC. The V and J genes are TRBV5-1 and TRBJ2-5, with TRBD2 matching over 10 bases. Germline assignment: CDR1 SGHRS and CDR2 YFSETQ. The ends lost 4 bases at V and 6 bases at J; junction bases unmatched: 12. The CDR3 is 16 amino acids. Full variable domain (remainder filled in from reference TRBV5-1 and TRBJ2-5): KAGVTQTPRYLIKTRGQQVTLSCSPISGHRSVSWYQQTPGQGLQFLFEYFSETQRNKGNFPGRFSGRQFSNSRSEMNVSTLELGDSALYLCASSPLLAGVEKTQYFGPGTRLLVL.

This clone has only one observation. The V gene is TRBV11-2, the J gene TRBJ1-6; 10 bases fit TRBD1. The CDR3 length is 16 residues. After removal of 2 bases from V and 10 bases from J, the junction contained 8 bases not matched to a gene. The germline V gene has CDR1 SGHAT and CDR2 FQNNGV. The CDR3 sequence is CASSLMPPGQGSPLHF. CDR3 coding DNA: TGTGCCAGCAGCTTAATGCCCCCGGGACAGGGGTCACCCCTCCACTTT. The full variable domain, with the rest looked up from reference TRBV11-2 and TRBJ1-6, is EAGVAQSPRYKIIEKRQSVAFWCNPISGHATLYWYQQILGQGPKLLIQFQNNGVVDDSQLPKDRFSAERLKGVDSTLKIQPAKLEDSAVYLCASSLMPPGQGSPLHFGNGTRLTVT.

J is TRBJ1-2 and V is TRBV11-2; D is perhaps TRBD1 (6 bases). V lost 5 bases, J lost 2 bases, and 15 bases lay in between. Germline V gene data show CDR1 as SGHAT and CDR2 as FQNNGV. The CDR3 runs 15 residues. The CDR3 spells CASSLLVDSNYGYTF. The CDR3 DNA reads as TGTGCCAGCAGCCTCCTGGTGGACAGCAACTATGGCTACACCTTC.

To note about this clone: Other DNA sequences from this sample encode an identical CDR3 as well. J is TRBJ1-2 and V is TRBV12-3 or TRBV12-4; D may be TRBD1 (5 bases). Deletions cut 3 bases from V and 4 bases from J, with 9 bases between. The length of the CDR3 is 13 residues. For the CDR3, the DNA is TGTGCCAGCAGTTTCTCGGGGGGCTATGGCTACACCTTC. It is translated as CASSFSGGYGYTF.

The V and J genes are TRBV23-1 and TRBJ1-1; TRBD1 is a possible D gene (6 bases). TRBV23-1 is an ORF, and what it does is uncertain. The CDR3 has 16 residues. Trimming left V 2 bases short and J 0 bases short, with 13 bases between. In DNA, the CDR3 is TGCGCCAGCAGTCAAAAGAGACAGGCTTTGAACACTGAAGCTTTCTTT. Translating it yields CASSQKRQALNTEAFF.

This sequence joins TRBV12-5 and TRBJ2-3; 8 bases fit TRBD2. Germline assignment: CDR1 LGHNT and CDR2 FRNRAP. This CDR3 comprises 15 residues. J gave up 0 bases and V 6 bases, and 5 bases lay outside the gene matches. CDR3: CASGPSGSSTDTQYF. The DNA for the CDR3 is TGTGCTAGTGGCCCTAGCGGGTCTAGCACAGATACGCAGTATTTT.

This chain uses TRBV6-6 with TRBJ2-7; 8 nucleotides line up with TRBD1. The V gene end was trimmed by 5 bases and the J gene end by 4 bases; junction bases not matched to a gene: 7. This CDR3 is built from 14 residues. CDR1 MNHNY and CDR2 SVGAGI come from the germline V gene (reference sequence). The CDR3 sequence is CASSGGTGDYEQYF. CDR3 DNA: TGTGCCAGCAGTGGCGGGACAGGAGATTACGAGCAGTACTTC.

This chain uses TRBV7-9 with TRBJ2-7; 8 bases map to TRBD1. With 5 bases clipped from V and 4 bases from J, the junction kept 10 bases outside the gene matches. This CDR3 is 15 amino acids long. The germline V gene encodes CDR1 SEHNR and CDR2 FQNEAQ (reference sequence). CDR3 nucleotides: TGTGCCAGCAGCGGAGGACAGGGTAGAGGATACGAGCAGTACTTC. This translates into CASSGGQGRGYEQYF.

CDR3 DNA sequence: TGTGCCAGTAGTTCCCCAGTTCGCTCCTACGAGCAGTACTTC. Its translation: CASSSPVRSYEQYF. The rearrangement links TRBV19 to TRBJ2-7; D unclear. V lost 5 bases and J 0 bases, leaving 11 bases between the germline ends. This CDR3 spans 14 amino acids. Germline-derived CDR1 and CDR2 are LNHDA and SQIVND (reference sequence).

Only a few counts were recorded for this clone. The rearrangement joins TRBV30 to TRBJ2-3, with 7 bases that match TRBD1. The CDR3 consists of 15 residues. Germline trimming cut 4 bases from V and 4 bases from J; bases unmatched to any gene: 11. The germline V gene encodes CDR1 GTSNPN and CDR2 SVGIG (reference sequence). The CDR3 is CAWNRGSSLPDTQYF. The CDR3 coding sequence is TGTGCCTGGAACAGGGGTAGTAGTCTCCCAGATACGCAGTATTTT.

This chain links TRBV2 with TRBJ1-2; unclear D gene. The germline gives CDR1 SNHLY, CDR2 FYNNEI. V was clipped by 1 base and J by 6 bases, with 12 bases between them. This CDR3 has 14 residues. The CDR3: CASSEDSRLNGYTF. For the CDR3, the DNA is TGTGCCAGCAGTGAAGATTCCAGACTGAATGGCTACACCTTC. Together with reference TRBV2 and TRBJ1-2, the CDR3 gives the full variable domain: EPEVTQTPSHQVTQMGQEVILRCVPISNHLYFYWYRQILGQKVEFLVSFYNNEISEKSEIFDDQFSVERPDGSNFTLKIRSTKLEDSAMYFCASSEDSRLNGYTFGSGTRLTVV.

This chain joins TRBV5-1 and TRBJ1-6, with 8 positions matching TRBD1. Germline V gene data show CDR1 as SGHRS and CDR2 as YFSETQ. V lost 5 bases to trimming and J lost 7 bases; unmatched junction nucleotides: 5. The CDR3 has 14 residues. The CDR3 loop reads CASSSGDRNSPLHF. In DNA form, the CDR3 reads TGCGCCAGCAGTTCCGGGGACAGGAATTCACCCCTCCACTTT.

The chain links TRBV7-8 to TRBJ2-7, with a tentative D call TRBD1 (8 bases). Germline CDR1 reads SGHVS; CDR2 reads FQNEAQ. Trimming took 5 bases from V and 2 from J, leaving 13 bases between them. The CDR3 is 14 residues long. CDR3 sequence: CASSRGGQAYEQYF. CDR3 nucleotide sequence: TGTGCCAGCAGCAGGGGGGGACAGGCCTACGAGCAGTACTTC.

The genes are TRBV7-9 and TRBJ2-3; D is possibly TRBD1 (6 bases). The V end was cut by 4 bases, the J end by 0 bases, with 11 bases between. Germline lookup yields CDR1 SEHNR and CDR2 FQNEAQ (reference sequence). The CDR3 contains 15 residues. The CDR3 region is CASSSDSSSTDTQYF. The CDR3 DNA sequence: TGTGCCAGCAGCTCGGACAGCTCTAGCACAGATACGCAGTATTTT.